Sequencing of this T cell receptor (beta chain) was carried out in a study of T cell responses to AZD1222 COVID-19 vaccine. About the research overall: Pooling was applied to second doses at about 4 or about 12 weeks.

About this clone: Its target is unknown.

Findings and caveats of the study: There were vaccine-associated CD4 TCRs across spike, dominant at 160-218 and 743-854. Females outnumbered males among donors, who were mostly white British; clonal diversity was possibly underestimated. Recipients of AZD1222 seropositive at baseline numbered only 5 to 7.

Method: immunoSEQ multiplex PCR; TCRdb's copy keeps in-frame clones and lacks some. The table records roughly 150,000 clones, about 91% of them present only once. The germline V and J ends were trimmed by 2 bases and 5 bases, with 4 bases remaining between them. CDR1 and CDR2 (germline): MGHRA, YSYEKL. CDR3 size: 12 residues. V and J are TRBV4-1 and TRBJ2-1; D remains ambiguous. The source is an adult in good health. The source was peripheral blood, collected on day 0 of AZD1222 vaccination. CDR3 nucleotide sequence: TGCGCCAGCAGCCAATTAGACAATGAGCAGTTCTTC. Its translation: CASSQLDNEQFF.